The present T cell receptor (beta chain) was sequenced within a study of T cell repertoires in cytomegalovirus infection. V lost 0 bases and J lost 7; bases outside the gene matches: 10. This CDR3 comprises 16 residues. The V gene's germline CDR1 is MNHEY and CDR2 SMNVEV (reference sequence). Points on this clonotype: Its antigen remains unknown.

Via MiXCR, TCRdb re-called the reads, giving one row per CDR3 protein. The repertoire includes about 110,000 distinct CDR3 sequences, approximately 45% of them detected once, and about 74% sits in the top ten. This receptor was taken from a human donor in good health (CMV status not recorded). Some clones in this sample may be carry-over from other donors' samples. Sequences were derived from CD8+ T cells from cultured PBMCs, sampled from culture after CMV antigen stimulation. The J gene is TRBJ2-7, the V gene TRBV27; 9 positions agree with TRBD1. The CDR3 DNA is TGTGCCAGCAGTTTATCAGGACAGGGGACTACGTTGGAGCAGTACTTC. This sequence encodes CASSLSGQGTTLEQYF.